A single sample gave rise to the 22 T cell receptor beta chains below, sequenced in a study of blood T cell repertoires in COVID-19. Some clones are missing from TCRdb's copy, which holds only in-frame ones; the method was immunoSEQ multiplex PCR. The table shows 100,000 to 120,000 clones, with 70% to 90% occurring only once. Sample: peripheral blood. Receptors were obtained from a middle-aged man with acute or convalescent COVID-19.

The chain links TRBV11-2 to TRBJ2-7; TRBD2 matches 7 bases. CDR1 and CDR2 from the germline V gene are SGHAT and FQNNGV. The J segment lost 9 bases and the V segment lost 5 bases, leaving 10 bases of the junction unmatched. The CDR3 sequence is 13 residues long. CDR3 nucleotide sequence: TGTGCCAGCAGCCGCCTTGGGGGGGTTCGGCAGTACTTC. It encodes CASSRLGGVRQYF. Combining the CDR3 with reference TRBV11-2 and TRBJ2-7 gives the whole variable domain EAGVAQSPRYKIIEKRQSVAFWCNPISGHATLYWYQQILGQGPKLLIQFQNNGVVDDSQLPKDRFSAERLKGVDSTLKIQPAKLEDSAVYLCASSRLGGVRQYFGPGTRLTVT.

This clone was seen a few times. The chain recombines TRBV14 with TRBJ2-3; 14 nucleotides align to TRBD2. The trim removed 4 bases at V and 0 bases at J, leaving 6 bases unmatched. There are 18 residues in the CDR3. CDR1 and CDR2 from the germline V gene are SGHDN and FVKESK. CDR3 in amino acids: CASSRWTSGGRSTDTQYF. CDR3 bases: TGTGCCAGCAGCCGCTGGACTAGCGGGGGGCGTAGCACAGATACGCAGTATTTT.

This chain uses TRBV23-1 with TRBJ2-7, with TRBD1 matching over 8 bases. TRBV23-1 is known as an ORF, though its function is uncertain. The J segment lost 5 bases and the V segment lost 4 bases, leaving 16 bases of the junction unmatched. The CDR3 totals 17 residues. The CDR3 region is CASSRQADRGTQDEQYF. The CDR3 DNA sequence: TGCGCCAGCAGTCGCCAGGCCGACAGGGGAACCCAGGACGAGCAGTACTTC.

This clone was counted once. V is TRBV5-1 and J is TRBJ2-6, with TRBD2 matching 10 bases. With V trimmed by 8 bases and J by 1 base, 0 bases remained unmatched. The CDR3 consists of 14 residues. Germline-derived CDR1 and CDR2 are SGHRS and YFSETQ. CDR3 sequence: CASSGGSGANVLTF. The DNA for the CDR3 is TGCGCCAGTAGCGGGGGGTCTGGGGCCAACGTCCTGACTTTC.

This clone has only a few counts. V is TRBV19 and J is TRBJ1-1, with D maybe TRBD1 (5 bases). The CDR3 sequence is 15 residues long. V lost 1 base and J 10 bases, leaving 19 bases between the germline ends. Germline V CDR1 and CDR2: LNHDA, SQIVND (reference sequence). The CDR3 reads CASSIVSWTNSGAFF. The CDR3 coding sequence is TGTGCCAGTAGTATAGTCTCCTGGACAAATTCTGGAGCTTTCTTT. The full variable domain, completed using reference TRBV19 and TRBJ1-1, is DGGITQSPKYLFRKEGQNVTLSCEQNLNHDAMYWYRQDPGQGLRLIYYSQIVNDFQKGDIAEGYSVSREKKESFPLTVTSAQKNPTAFYLCASSIVSWTNSGAFFGQGTRLTVV.

The rearrangement uses TRBV6-6 and TRBJ2-7, with 12 bases fitting TRBD2. V trimming: 6 bases; J trimming: 6 bases; junction bases outside the gene matches: 6. The CDR3 is made up of 14 amino acids. CDR1 and CDR2 (germline): MNHNY, SVGAGI (reference sequence). CDR3 residues: CASSPSGGAAEQYF. CDR3 sequence (DNA): TGTGCCAGCAGCCCTAGCGGGGGGGCGGCCGAGCAGTACTTC.

V is TRBV5-4 and J is TRBJ2-7; 9 nucleotides match TRBD1. The CDR3 totals 15 residues. The V and J ends lost 1 base and 1 base, in that order; junction bases with no gene match: 3. Germline V CDR1 and CDR2: SGHNT, YYREEE (reference sequence). The CDR3 coding sequence is TGTGCCAGCAGCTTGCCGGGACAGGGTTCCTACGAGCAGTACTTC. This gives the protein CASSLPGQGSYEQYF.

The V call is TRBV4-2, the J call TRBJ2-7; 7 bases are shared with TRBD1. The CDR3 is 16 amino acids. Germline V CDR1 and CDR2: LGHNA, YNFKEQ. V dropped 5 bases and J dropped 5; count of bases not matched to a gene: 15. For the CDR3, the DNA is TGTGCCAGCAGCTTACACCGGGGACAGTTAGCCGACGAGCAGTACTTC. Translating it yields CASSLHRGQLADEQYF.

The chain couples TRBV7-5 to TRBJ2-7; the table gives TRBD2 as D, unverified against the DNA. TRBV7-5 is a pseudogene segment. The CDR3 extends over 12 amino acids. The CDR3 region is CVRSCDPYEQYF. CDR3 nucleotides: TGTGTCAGAAGTTGCGATCCCTACGAGCAGTACTTC.

The chain has TRBV3-1 (or the pseudogene TRBV3-2) and TRBJ1-3, with 7 bases lining up with TRBD1. V was pared by 1 base and J by 3 bases, with 3 bases of the junction left unmatched. Germline V CDR1 and CDR2: LGHDT, YNNKEL (reference sequence). The CDR3 is 15 residues long. The CDR3 nucleotides read TGTGCCAGCAGCCAAGGGGACAGTTTTGGAAACACCATATATTTT. Translation gives CASSQGDSFGNTIYF.

The chain is built from TRBV25-1 and TRBJ1-1; 8 bases are a match to TRBD1. The ends lost 10 bases at V and 4 bases at J; junction bases unmatched: 11. The CDR3 consists of 14 residues. The germline CDR1 and CDR2 sequences are MGHDK and SYGVNS. The CDR3 bases are TGTGCCACCATCGGAGACAGGGGAGGCACTGAAGCTTTCTTT. The encoded protein is CATIGDRGGTEAFF.

This clone was detected a few times. CDR3 loop: CSVEGVQGRGGYTF. CDR3 nucleotide sequence: TGCAGCGTTGAAGGGGTCCAGGGGAGGGGTGGCTACACCTTC. The rearrangement uses TRBV29-1 and TRBJ1-2, with D tentatively TRBD1 (6 bases). This CDR3 has 14 residues. Looked up from germline, CDR1 is SQVTM and CDR2 is ANQGSEA. Trimming cost V 1 base and J 7 bases, with 16 bases left between them.

The V gene is TRBV11-2, the J gene TRBJ2-2; TRBD2 might be the D (7 bases). The CDR3 runs 16 residues. The germline CDR1 and CDR2 sequences are SGHAT and FQNNGV. The V end was cut by 6 bases, the J end by 2 bases, with 16 bases between. Here the CDR3 DNA reads TGTGCCAGCAGTCCTAAGGGGGGGGACAACACCGGGGAGCTGTTTTTT. Translation gives CASSPKGGDNTGELFF.

The chain combines TRBV27 with TRBJ1-1; D gene uncertain. The V gene's germline CDR1 is MNHEY and CDR2 SMNVEV (reference sequence). Between the trimmed V and J ends, which lost 5 bases and 2 bases, there was a span of 15 bases. The CDR3 has 15 residues. CDR3 protein: CASSTPGFGNTEAFF. In nucleotides, the CDR3 is TGTGCCAGCAGTACCCCCGGGTTTGGTAACACTGAAGCTTTCTTT.

The genes are TRBV7-2 and TRBJ1-1; D remains ambiguous. V shed 4 bases and J shed 11 bases, with 23 bases lying between them. The CDR3 is 15 amino acids. The germline V gene encodes CDR1 SGHTA and CDR2 FQGNSA. The CDR3 loop reads CASSWSGSLLFEAFF. CDR3 in DNA: TGTGCCAGCAGCTGGAGCGGGTCCCTCTTGTTCGAGGCTTTCTTT.

The rearrangement uses TRBV11-2 and TRBJ2-2; TRBD2 agrees at 14 bases. Germline CDR1 is SGHAT and CDR2 is FQNNGV. The length of the CDR3 is 19 residues. V lost 5 bases to trimming and J lost 3 bases; unmatched junction nucleotides: 11. The CDR3 here is CASSRGLAGATKYTGELFF. CDR3 nucleotides: TGTGCCAGCAGCCGGGGACTAGCGGGGGCAACCAAGTACACCGGGGAGCTGTTTTTT.

In DNA form, the CDR3 reads TGTGCCAGCAGCGCCGCACAGGGTGGGCCTGGAAACACCATATATTTT. This gives the protein CASSAAQGGPGNTIYF. This chain links TRBV9 with TRBJ1-3; a weak D match, TRBD1 (6 bases). Trimming cost V 3 bases and J 2 bases, with 15 bases left between them. This CDR3 contains 16 residues. Germline lookup yields CDR1 SGDLS and CDR2 YYNGEE.

The CDR3 reads CASSRTSGGAPNRTDTQYF. The CDR3 DNA reads as TGTGCCAGCAGTCGGACTAGCGGGGGGGCCCCCAACCGCACAGATACGCAGTATTTT. The V gene is TRBV7-2, the J gene TRBJ2-3; 15 bases align to TRBD2. The germline gives CDR1 SGHTA, CDR2 FQGNSA. The CDR3 is made up of 19 amino acids. The V gene end was trimmed by 6 bases and the J gene end by 1 base; junction bases not matched to a gene: 11.

The chain carries TRBV9 and TRBJ2-6, with D possibly TRBD2 on 5 matching bases. The CDR3 sequence is 19 residues long. Germline assignment: CDR1 SGDLS and CDR2 YYNGEE. Trimming shortened V by 4 bases and J by 0 bases, and 20 bases separated the two germline ends. For the CDR3, the DNA is TGTGCCAGCAGCCCCCTTGGGCAGGACTTAGGCTCTGGGGCCAACGTCCTGACTTTC. Translation gives CASSPLGQDLGSGANVLTF.

V and J are TRBV14 and TRBJ2-1; TRBD1 aligns across 9 bases. The CDR3 is 15 residues long. Trimming cost V 2 bases and J 10 bases; bases outside gene matches: 9. Germline CDR1 and CDR2: SGHDN and FVKESK. CDR3 DNA: TGTGCCAGCAGCCAAATAGGGACAGGGAGAGGAGAGCAGTTCTTC. The encoded protein is CASSQIGTGRGEQFF.

The chain joins TRBV6-2 or TRBV6-3 to TRBJ1-5, with 10 bases that match TRBD1. CDR3 size: 16 residues. Germline V gene lookup returns CDR1 MNHEY and CDR2 SVGEGT. The V and J ends lost 1 base and 2 bases, in that order; junction bases with no gene match: 2. In nucleotides, the CDR3 is TGTGCCAGCAGTTACTTGACAGGGGGCGGCAATCAGCCCCAGCATTTT. Residues: CASSYLTGGGNQPQHF.

The rearrangement links TRBV2 to TRBJ1-2; D uncertain. The CDR3 has 11 residues. Trimming shortened V by 4 bases and J by 8 bases, and 8 bases separated the two germline ends. The V gene's germline CDR1 is SNHLY and CDR2 FYNNEI. The CDR3 DNA reads as TGTGCCAGCAGTGTTCAAGCCGGCTACACCTTC. As protein: CASSVQAGYTF.